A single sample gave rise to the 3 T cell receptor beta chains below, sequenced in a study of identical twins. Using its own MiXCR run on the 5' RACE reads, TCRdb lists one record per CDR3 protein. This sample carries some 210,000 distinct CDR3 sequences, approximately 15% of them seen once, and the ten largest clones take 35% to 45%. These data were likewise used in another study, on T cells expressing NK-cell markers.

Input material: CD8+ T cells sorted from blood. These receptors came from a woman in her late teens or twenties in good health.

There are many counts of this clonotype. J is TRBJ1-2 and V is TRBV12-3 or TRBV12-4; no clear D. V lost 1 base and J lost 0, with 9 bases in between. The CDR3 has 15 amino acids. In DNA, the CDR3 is TGTGCCAGCAGTTTAGTTCGGGGTTCTAACTATGGCTACACCTTC. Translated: CASSLVRGSNYGYTF.

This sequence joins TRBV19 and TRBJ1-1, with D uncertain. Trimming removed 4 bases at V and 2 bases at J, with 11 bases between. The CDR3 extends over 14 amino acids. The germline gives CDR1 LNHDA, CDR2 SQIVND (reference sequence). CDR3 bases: TGTGCCAGTAGTACAGACGGTTATAACACTGAAGCTTTCTTT. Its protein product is CASSTDGYNTEAFF. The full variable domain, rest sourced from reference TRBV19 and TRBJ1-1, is DGGITQSPKYLFRKEGQNVTLSCEQNLNHDAMYWYRQDPGQGLRLIYYSQIVNDFQKGDIAEGYSVSREKKESFPLTVTSAQKNPTAFYLCASSTDGYNTEAFFGQGTRLTVV.

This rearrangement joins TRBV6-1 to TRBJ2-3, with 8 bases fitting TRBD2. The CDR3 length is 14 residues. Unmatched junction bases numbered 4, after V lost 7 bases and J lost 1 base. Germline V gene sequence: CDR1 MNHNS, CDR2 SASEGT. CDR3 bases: TGTGCCAGCATCGTGACTAGCGGCACAGATACGCAGTATTTT. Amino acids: CASIVTSGTDTQYF.